This TCR beta chain was captured in a study of blood T cell repertoires in COVID-19. This CDR3 is 11 amino acids long. Per germline, CDR1 LNHDA and CDR2 SQIVND (reference sequence). V lost 6 bases, J lost 7 bases, and 8 bases lay in between. The assay was immunoSEQ multiplex PCR, and TCRdb's table has in-frame clones only and misses some. This sample has over 20,000 clones; about nine tenths occur once, and the top ten carry about 2.5%. The receptor was derived from a man between 65 and 80 years old with acute or convalescent COVID-19. The sample consisted of peripheral blood. This chain connects TRBV19 to TRBJ2-3; D uncertain. The CDR3 bases are TGTGCCAGTAGATTCGACTATACGCAGTATTTT. This sequence encodes CASRFDYTQYF. The whole variable domain, filled in from reference TRBV19 and TRBJ2-3, reads DGGITQSPKYLFRKEGQNVTLSCEQNLNHDAMYWYRQDPGQGLRLIYYSQIVNDFQKGDIAEGYSVSREKKESFPLTVTSAQKNPTAFYLCASRFDYTQYFGPGTRLTVL.